This entry lists 14 T cell receptor beta chains sequenced from one sample in a study of identical twins. TCRdb re-called the 5' RACE reads with MiXCR, one entry per CDR3 protein. This table has under 300,000 distinct CDR3 sequences, 11% to 15% appearing once. What was sequenced was memory (CD45RO+) T cells sorted from blood. The receptors shown here come from a young woman in good health.

The chain employs TRBV2 and TRBJ2-7; the D is unclear. The CDR3 covers 14 residues. Trimming left V 4 bases short and J 0 bases short, with 10 bases between. The germline V gene has CDR1 SNHLY and CDR2 FYNNEI. For the CDR3, the DNA is TGTGCCAGCAGTGGCCTAGGGTCCTCCTACGAGCAGTACTTC. It codes for CASSGLGSSYEQYF.

This clonotype was seen at least ten times. The chain is built from TRBV5-1 and TRBJ2-1, with D possibly being TRBD1 (6 bases). The CDR3 has 12 amino acids. Germline V CDR1 and CDR2: SGHRS, YFSETQ. V lost 0 bases and J lost 14, with 12 bases in between. The CDR3 DNA follows: TGCGCCAGCAGCTTGGAAGGGGACACGGAGTTCTTC. As protein: CASSLEGDTEFF.

The chain links TRBV7-2 to TRBJ1-4; the D is unclear. V lost 3 bases and J lost 9, with 17 bases in between. CDR3 size: 15 residues. The V gene's germline CDR1 is SGHTA and CDR2 FQGNSA. The chain's CDR3 is CASSLDSGLSKKLFF. The CDR3, as DNA: TGTGCCAGCAGCTTGGACTCGGGTCTTTCGAAAAAACTGTTTTTT.

The gene calls are TRBV6-1 and TRBJ1-4; D remains unclear. This CDR3 is built from 14 residues. CDR1 is MNHNS and CDR2 is SASEGT in the germline V gene. The V gene lost 6 bases and the J gene lost 6 bases, with 14 bases spanning the gap. The CDR3: CASSPGRVYEKLFF. In DNA form, the CDR3 reads TGTGCCAGCAGCCCCGGGAGGGTGTATGAAAAACTGTTTTTT.

This clonotype was picked up a small number of times. The CDR3 reads CSAGGLSNEQFF. The CDR3 DNA is TGCAGTGCTGGCGGACTGTCTAATGAGCAGTTCTTC. The rearrangement uses TRBV20-1 and TRBJ2-1, with D possibly being TRBD2 (5 bases). Germline CDR1 is DFQATT and CDR2 is SNEGSKA (reference sequence). Trimming shortened V by 5 bases and J by 7 bases, and 12 bases separated the two germline ends. The CDR3 runs 12 residues.

CDR3 in amino acids: CASSIVAGGLTDTQYF. The CDR3 DNA reads TGTGCCAGTAGTATAGTTGCGGGAGGCCTCACAGATACGCAGTATTTT. The chain is built from TRBV19 and TRBJ2-3, with 8 bases lining up with TRBD2. With V trimmed by 1 base and J by 2 bases, 5 bases remained unmatched. CDR1 and CDR2 (germline): LNHDA, SQIVND (reference sequence). This CDR3 has 16 residues.

The CDR3 region has the DNA TGCGCCAGCAGCCAAGAAGTTAATGGGGCGGGGGGGCAGTACTTC. Protein sequence: CASSQEVNGAGGQYF. V usage is TRBV4-3 and J usage is TRBJ2-7; 8 positions agree with TRBD2. Per the germline V gene, CDR1 is LGHNA and CDR2 is YSLEER. The junction had 10 bases not matched to a gene; V was cut back by 0 bases and J by 9 bases. The CDR3 is 15 amino acids.

The V call is TRBV7-2, the J call TRBJ2-6; TRBD2 might be the D (6 bases). CDR1 SGHTA and CDR2 FQGNSA come from the germline V gene. The ends were cut back, 3 bases at V and 4 bases at J, with 10 bases in the middle. CDR3 length: 15 amino acids. Here the CDR3 reads CASSFGAGGANVLTF. The CDR3 DNA reads as TGTGCCAGCAGCTTTGGTGCGGGGGGGGCCAACGTCCTGACTTTC. The full variable domain, completed using reference TRBV7-2 and TRBJ2-6, is GAGVSQSPSNKVTEKGKDVELRCDPISGHTALYWYRQSLGQGLEFLIYFQGNSAPDKSGLPSDRFSAERTGGSVSTLTIQRTQQEDSAVYLCASSFGAGGANVLTFGAGSRLTVL.

This clonotype was observed a handful of times. This chain connects TRBV7-8 to TRBJ1-5; tentatively, D is TRBD1 (5 bases). V was trimmed by 1 base and J by 5 bases, leaving 15 bases between them. The CDR3 has 16 residues. Germline-derived CDR1 and CDR2 are SGHVS and FQNEAQ. This CDR3 reads CASSLGGGQGHQPQHF. CDR3 nucleotides: TGTGCCAGCAGCTTAGGGGGAGGGCAGGGACATCAGCCCCAGCATTTT.

This chain connects TRBV11-2 to TRBJ1-1, with D maybe TRBD1 (5 bases). Germline-derived CDR1 and CDR2 are SGHAT and FQNNGV. The CDR3 extends over 15 amino acids. With 2 bases removed from V and 1 base from J, the gap between germline ends came to 11 bases. In nucleotides, the CDR3 is TGTGCCAGCAGCTTACGAGGGGCACGGAACACTGAAGCTTTCTTT. Protein: CASSLRGARNTEAFF.

V gene TRBV7-2 combines with J gene TRBJ2-4; 12 bases align to TRBD2. Per germline, CDR1 SGHTA and CDR2 FQGNSA. The V segment lost 0 bases and the J segment 8 bases; nucleotides outside the gene matches: 8. This CDR3 spans 17 amino acids. DNA for the CDR3: TGTGCCAGCAGCTTAGCTCTAGCGGGAGGGAGTGGGGACATTCAGTACTTC. Translation gives CASSLALAGGSGDIQYF.

This clonotype turned up a few times. The V gene is TRBV20-1, the J gene TRBJ2-7; D is undetermined. CDR1 is DFQATT, CDR2 SNEGSKA, per germline (reference sequence). The ends were cut back, 3 bases at V and 1 base at J, with 13 bases in the middle. This CDR3 is 14 amino acids long. The CDR3: CSARSGLSSYEQYF. In DNA form, the CDR3 reads TGCAGTGCTAGGTCCGGGCTCAGTTCCTACGAGCAGTACTTC.

This clonotype was recorded a few times. The chain uses TRBV4-1 and TRBJ1-2; D not certain. The CDR3 has 12 amino acids. Trimming removed 0 bases from V and 8 bases from J, with 7 bases in between. Looked up from germline, CDR1 is MGHRA and CDR2 is YSYEKL. The CDR3 coding sequence is TGCGCCAGCAGCCAAGATGTGGGGGGCTACACCTTC. Its protein is CASSQDVGGYTF.

This clonotype was seen many times. The CDR3 is CASSEEGGGIQYF. In nucleotides, the CDR3 is TGTGCCAGCAGTGAAGAAGGTGGGGGCATTCAGTACTTC. The rearrangement joins TRBV6-1 to TRBJ2-4; D possibly matches TRBD1 or TRBD2 (5 bases each). Germline V gene lookup returns CDR1 MNHNS and CDR2 SASEGT. The ends were cut back, 1 base at V and 9 bases at J, with 10 bases in the middle. The length of the CDR3 is 13 residues.